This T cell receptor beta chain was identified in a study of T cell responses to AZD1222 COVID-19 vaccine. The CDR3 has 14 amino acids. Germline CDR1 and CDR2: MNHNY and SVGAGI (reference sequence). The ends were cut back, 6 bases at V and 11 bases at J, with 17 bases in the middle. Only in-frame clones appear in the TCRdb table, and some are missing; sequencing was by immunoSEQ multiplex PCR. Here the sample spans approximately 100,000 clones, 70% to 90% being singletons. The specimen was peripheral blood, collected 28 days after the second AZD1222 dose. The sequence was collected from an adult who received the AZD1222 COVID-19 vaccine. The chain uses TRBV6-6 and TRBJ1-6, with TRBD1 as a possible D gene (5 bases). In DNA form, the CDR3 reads TGTGCCAGCAGCAAGGGGAGCCCTTTGACACCCCTCCACTTT. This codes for CASSKGSPLTPLHF.